This T cell receptor (beta chain) is from a study of T cell responses to AZD1222 COVID-19 vaccine. The protocol was immunoSEQ multiplex PCR, while the TCRdb copy is restricted to in-frame clones and leaves out a portion. Of approximately 79,000 clones listed, roughly 85% are singletons. Looked up from germline, CDR1 is LNHDA and CDR2 is SQIVND (reference sequence). Deletions cut 6 bases from V and 3 bases from J, with 15 bases between. The CDR3 runs to 14 residues. This TCR was sampled from an adult in good health. The chain joins TRBV19 to TRBJ2-7; perhaps TRBD1 as D (6 bases). The sequencing used peripheral blood, collected on day 0 of AZD1222 vaccination. This CDR3 reads CASSQGTLNYEQYF. Written as DNA, the CDR3 is TGTGCCAGTAGCCAAGGGACACTTAACTACGAGCAGTACTTC.